The T cell receptor (beta chain) described here comes from a study of vaccination and CD4 T cells after COVID-19 (dated by TCRdb to between 2022 and 2023). Looking at the study overall: SARS-CoV-2 positivity had been established in the convalescent patients by nasal swab PCR, and mild disease was recorded in roughly 9 of these patients and severe disease in one. Post-vaccine blood samples were collected a median of approximately 68 days after the second vaccine dose, ranging from about 12 to 250 days. Overlapping spike peptide pools from SARS-CoV-2 and from the common cold coronaviruses HCoV-NL63, HCoV-OC43 and HCoV-229E were used as culture stimuli. Control cultures received a CEFX viral epitope pool as the positive control, an HIV-1 Nef peptide pool as the negative control, or no peptide. In roughly 10 COVID-19 convalescent patients and a handful of infection-naive healthy vaccine recipients, the spike-specific CD4+ TCR repertoire before mRNA vaccination was compared with the repertoire after mRNA vaccination. Each participant got two doses of either the Pfizer-BioNTech BNT162b2 vaccine (n=8) or the Moderna mRNA-1273 vaccine (n=2). Post-COVID blood samples from convalescent patients were collected a median of approximately 93 days after diagnosis, with a range of roughly 30 to 170 days. The convalescent cohort comprised six males and four females, including two Hispanic individuals, seven Caucasians, two Asians and one multiracial person.

This clonotype was detected only once. Its antigen has not been determined. It has no much larger one-base neighbor in the sample; base qualities were not kept. A single read offers scant evidence. Library generation was performed with PCR. DNA from cultured CD4+ T cells underwent TCR sequencing with the Oncomine TCR Beta short-read assay at the Johns Hopkins FTIC core. The QIAamp micro DNA kit was used to extract genomic DNA from the cultured CD4+ T cells. The Oncomine TCR Beta libraries from cultured CD4+ T cells were pooled using unique dual indexes and then sequenced on an Illumina iSeq 100. Regarding the original processing steps: Non-productive sequences were removed, and CDR3s that did not start with C, did not end with F or W, or were shorter than 7 amino acids were discarded. Antigen-specific clonotypes were identified with the MANAFEST web application by comparing peptide-stimulated wells with reference and other culture wells. Positive clones required FDR below 0.05, an odds ratio above 5, and productive frequency above 0.1% in at least two of three replicate wells. Clonotypes that were significantly expanded in both SARS-CoV-2 spike wells and at least one common cold coronavirus spike condition were defined as cross-reactive. Levenshtein distances (stringdist) and unrooted phylogenetic trees (ape) in R version 3.6.1 were used to assess CDR3 homology. The raw public data were reprocessed by TCRdb itself: fastp quality trimming at Q25, MiXCR clonotype calling, in-frame beta chains only. Identical CDR3 protein sequences are pooled into one entry, listed with their most common genes and DNA. TCRdb, not the authors, supplied the V and J calls. This sample is represented by approximately 15,000 distinct CDR3 sequences; 30% of them were singletons. About a sixth of the sample belongs to the ten largest clones.

From the cysteine through the phenylalanine, the CDR3 covers 18 amino acids. Just CDR3 DNA is preserved here, 54 bases in frame from base 1. The sample's treatment or condition label is to be understood as: roughly ten-day PBMC culture with coronavirus spike peptide pools or control peptides (ViraFEST assay). To expand antigen-specific T cells with peptide pools and then pick out the expanded clonotypes through TCR sequencing, the study relied on the ViraFEST assay. The convalescent patients' positive SARS-CoV-2 PCR tests fell between March and December 2020, which was before the Alpha, Beta and Delta variants emerged in the United States. PBMCs were cultured at two million per well in IMDM supplemented with 5% human AB serum and roughly 10 IU/ml IL-2, with 9.5 to 10 ug/ml peptide pools added. On days 3 and 7, half of the culture medium was replaced with fresh IL-2-containing medium. Once the cells had been in culture for 10 days, the EasySep CD4+ T cell isolation kit was used to isolate CD4+ T cells by negative selection. PBMCs were separated from whole blood using Ficoll-Paque Plus gradient centrifugation and then either used fresh or cryopreserved at -140C. Culture conditions were generally each tested in triplicate wells.

Broader findings and caveats from the paper: Of the vaccine-specific clones found in convalescent patients, nearly all (304 of 307) were mono-reactive for SARS-CoV-2 spike instead of being cross-reactive with common cold coronaviruses. The study included relatively few convalescent patients and did not analyze early timepoints after natural infection. An increase in the median number of SARS-CoV-2-reactive clonotypes from approximately 20 after infection to roughly 36 after vaccination was observed, but the change was not found to be significant. In convalescent patients, a median roughly 83% of post-vaccine SARS-CoV-2-reactive clones were detected only after vaccination, and vaccine-specific priming was suggested by this finding.

The sample comprised cultured CD4+ T cells from blood. This TCR derives from a human donor with COVID-19. The sequence joins TRBV12-2 to TRBJ2-5; TRBD2, the table's D call, was not compared with the DNA. TRBV12-2 is designated a pseudogene. For the CDR3, the sequence is CASRLASRIAGGQETQYF. At the DNA level, the sequence is TGTGCAAGTCGCTTAGCGAGTAGGATAGCGGGGGGCCAAGAGACCCAGTACTTC.